The entry below describes one T cell receptor beta chain. Its antigen is as yet unknown. TCRdb reprocessed the RT-PCR reads with MiXCR, giving one entry per CDR3 protein. Of roughly 790,000 distinct CDR3 sequences in the sample, less than 25% are singletons; the top ten hold more than 8.5%. This CDR3 has 16 amino acids. Trimming shortened V by 0 bases and J by 0 bases, and 11 bases separated the two germline ends. The V gene's germline CDR1 is MGHRA and CDR2 YSYEKL. This entry comes from a study of response to subunit inactivated influenza vaccine. Study-wide findings and caveats: Each seasonal flu vaccination may recruit only limited new T cells, authors suggested.

The clonotype comes from a man aged 50 to 60 who received an inactivated influenza vaccine. The sample in question was PBMCs from blood, obtained approximately 5 days after vaccination. The chain joins TRBV4-1 to TRBJ1-1, with D hard to call. The CDR3 spells CASSQDLRLMNTEAFF. The CDR3 DNA follows: TGCGCCAGCAGCCAAGATCTGCGGCTGATGAACACTGAAGCTTTCTTT.